These T cell receptor beta chains were read from a single sample in a study of T-cell reconstitution after alpha-beta-depleted transplantation in children. MiXCR, applied by TCRdb to the PCR reads, yields one record per CDR3 protein. The sample contains 150,000 to 200,000 distinct CDR3 sequences, more than 6.5% of which appear only once. Sequencing used PBMCs from the stem cell graft donor, obtained from the stem cell graft. All receptors come from a human donor who donated a stem cell graft to a child with Wiskott-Aldrich syndrome. Each CDR3 is given with its conserved first and last residue. The order of the fields is V gene, D gene, clone size, J gene, CDR3 protein, CDR3 DNA. The D gene is left open where the match is weak. Where a row states a size, it is once, few, many or the class of an expanded clone; other rows omit it.

>TRBV5-6|.|many|TRBJ2-1
CASSFARAYNEQFF
TGTGCCAGCAGCTTCGCTAGAGCCTACAATGAGCAGTTCTTC
>TRBV5-1|TRBD2|many|TRBJ2-1
CASSYGLAGEHEQFF
TGCGCCAGCAGCTATGGACTAGCGGGAGAGCATGAGCAGTTCTTC
>TRBV5-5|TRBD2|many|TRBJ2-7
CASSSVLAGGYYEQYF
TGTGCCAGCAGCTCAGTCTTAGCGGGGGGCTACTACGAGCAGTACTTC
>TRBV5-1|.|many|TRBJ2-1
CASSSDSGSYNEQFF
TGCGCCAGCAGCTCTGACAGCGGATCCTACAATGAGCAGTTCTTC
>TRBV7-2|TRBD1|many|TRBJ2-1
CASSPSGTDNEQFF
TGTGCCAGCAGCCCCTCAGGGACAGACAATGAGCAGTTCTTC
>TRBV6-4|TRBD2|many|TRBJ2-1
CASSRPGTSGGSSYNEQFF
TGTGCCAGCAGTCGTCCCGGGACTAGCGGGGGGTCCTCCTACAATGAGCAGTTCTTC
>TRBV20-1|TRBD1|many|TRBJ1-1
CSARFTGTGGRTEAFF
TGCAGTGCTAGATTCACCGGGACAGGGGGTAGAACTGAAGCTTTCTTT
>TRBV19|TRBD1|many|TRBJ1-5
CASSILRTGYQPQHF
TGTGCCAGTAGTATTCTTCGGACAGGGTATCAGCCCCAGCATTTT
>TRBV19|.|many|TRBJ2-2
CASSADLGGANTGELFF
TGTGCCAGTAGTGCGGACCTCGGTGGCGCGAACACCGGGGAGCTGTTTTTT
>TRBV27|.|many|TRBJ2-3
CASSLLPTSKDTQYF
TGTGCCAGCAGTTTATTGCCTACTTCCAAAGATACGCAGTATTTT
>TRBV20-1|.|.|TRBJ2-6
CSATGAPGANVLTF
TGCAGTGCTACGGGGGCCCCTGGGGCCAACGTCCTGACTTTC
>TRBV5-8|.|many|TRBJ2-7
CASSLSSVRRTYEQYF
TGTGCCAGCAGCTTGAGCTCGGTTAGAAGGACCTACGAGCAGTACTTC
>TRBV20-1|.|many|TRBJ1-2
CSARDSQHIYGYTF
TGCAGTGCTAGAGATTCTCAGCATATCTATGGCTACACCTTC
>TRBV15|TRBD1|many|TRBJ2-1
CATSTSNRGSSYNEQFF
TGTGCCACCAGCACCTCTAACAGGGGGAGCTCCTACAATGAGCAGTTCTTC
>TRBV7-9|.|.|TRBJ1-4
CASSSGGRKLFF
TGTGCCAGCAGCTCTGGGGGGCGGAAACTGTTTTTT
>TRBV12-3/TRBV12-4|.|.|TRBJ2-2
CAFSLGIGVAVNTGELFF
TGTGCCTTCAGTTTAGGGATAGGAGTAGCGGTTAACACCGGGGAGCTGTTTTTT
>TRBV7-9|.|many|TRBJ2-1
CASSLLSGYNEQFF
TGTGCCAGCAGCTTATTATCAGGGTACAATGAGCAGTTCTTC
>TRBV29-1|.|.|TRBJ1-2
CSAQIPGRSNYGYTF
TGCAGCGCACAAATCCCAGGCAGGTCTAACTATGGCTACACCTTC
>TRBV20-1|TRBD2|few|TRBJ2-1
CSAGGLAGGIARSSYNEQFF
TGCAGTGCGGGAGGACTAGCGGGGGGGATAGCGAGGAGCTCCTACAATGAGCAGTTCTTC
>TRBV20-1|TRBD2|many|TRBJ2-1
CSASRLAGNEQFF
TGCAGTGCTAGTAGGCTAGCGGGCAATGAGCAGTTCTTC
>TRBV7-2|.|many|TRBJ2-2
CASSLVLFGELFF
TGTGCCAGCAGCTTAGTCCTGTTCGGGGAGCTGTTTTTT
>TRBV7-8|.|.|TRBJ2-3
CASSFVTPDTQYF
TGTGCCAGCAGCTTCGTAACACCAGATACGCAGTATTTT
>TRBV7-8|TRBD1|.|TRBJ1-3
CASSFPGTGGRRSGNTIYF
TGTGCCAGCAGCTTTCCCGGGACAGGAGGACGGAGGTCTGGAAACACCATATATTTT
>TRBV5-1|TRBD1|many|TRBJ1-1
CASSQGSDRGKAEAFF
TGCGCCAGCAGCCAAGGCTCGGACAGGGGGAAGGCTGAAGCTTTCTTT
>TRBV7-6|.|many|TRBJ1-4
CASSLRPATNEKLFF
TGTGCCAGCAGCTTAAGGCCGGCTACTAATGAAAAACTGTTTTTT
>TRBV5-6|.|many|TRBJ2-3
CASSLSGSLLGTDTQYF
TGTGCCAGCAGCTTGAGCGGCAGTTTACTTGGCACAGATACGCAGTATTTT
>TRBV20-1|.|.|TRBJ2-1
CSAISRVPGAEQFF
TGCAGTGCTATATCCAGGGTCCCAGGGGCGGAGCAGTTCTTC
>TRBV18|TRBD2|.|TRBJ2-1
CASSLSGGMYNEQFF
TGTGCCAGCTCACTGAGCGGGGGCATGTACAATGAGCAGTTCTTC
>TRBV18|.|many|TRBJ1-1
CASSVDRNTEAFF
TGTGCCAGCTCAGTCGACAGGAACACTGAAGCTTTCTTT
>TRBV4-1|TRBD2|.|TRBJ2-1
CASSQQGLAGGSSYNEQFF
TGCGCCAGCAGCCAACAGGGACTAGCGGGAGGGAGCTCCTACAATGAGCAGTTCTTC
>TRBV12-3/TRBV12-4|.|many|TRBJ2-1
CASGTGGNEQFF
TGTGCCAGCGGAACTGGAGGCAATGAGCAGTTCTTC
>TRBV7-6|.|many|TRBJ2-1
CASSGSRQGRSEQFF
TGTGCCAGCAGCGGCTCCCGGCAGGGGAGAAGTGAGCAGTTCTTC
>TRBV7-2|.|.|TRBJ2-1
CASSVRPGTYYNEQFF
TGTGCCAGCAGCGTGAGGCCCGGGACTTACTACAATGAGCAGTTCTTC